The source of this T cell receptor beta chain is a study of cytomegalovirus exposure and HLA in healthy donors. Turning to the study itself: Membership in the Caucasian-associated ancestry cluster was found for 75% to 85% of around 380 genotyped donors.

Broader study findings: Many donors shared some public TCRs, even though most TCR sequences were rare.

Comments on this clone: Its cognate antigen is unknown.

The study ran its PCR with 60 Vbeta and 13 Jbeta primers. Generated by immunoSEQ multiplex PCR, the TCRdb table keeps only in-frame clones and is missing some. The data contain 110,000 to 150,000 clones, roughly 80% of them singletons. As for the donors, each was a healthy bone marrow donor. Per the germline V gene, CDR1 is SGHAT and CDR2 is FQNNGV. This CDR3 spans 16 amino acids. With V trimmed by 2 bases and J by 7 bases, 10 bases remained unmatched. The J gene is TRBJ2-1, the V gene TRBV11-2; TRBD2 aligns across 8 bases. This clonotype originated in a male donor in good health and CMV-seronegative. Material: PBMCs. The CDR3 is CASSLRGLGVGNEQFF. As DNA, the CDR3 is TGTGCCAGCAGCTTAAGGGGACTAGGGGTTGGAAATGAGCAGTTCTTC.